One sample yielded the 5 T cell receptor beta chains listed below, sequenced in a study of shared clonotypes between healthy human individuals (dated by TCRdb to the early 2020s). The library was generated by the immunoSEQ multiplex PCR assay. Sourced from immuneACCESS, this table was stored by TCRdb with only in-frame sequences that have V and J called. A share of the clones is absent; for the studies checked, an unresolved V gene accounts for under half, and the remainder has no known explanation. Here the sample has 2.5 million or so clones; more than 90% occur a single time. The ten top clones hold roughly 0.15% of the sample. Sequenced: naive CD4+ T cells sorted from blood. What this sample's cell subset or site label stands for: CD45RA+ positively selected. Receptor source: a young man in good health.

The genes are TRBV6-1 and TRBJ2-1; 7 bases match TRBD2. The junction had 5 bases not matched to a gene; V was cut back by 5 bases and J by 4 bases. From germline, CDR1 is MNHNS and CDR2 SASEGT. The CDR3 totals 14 residues. CDR3 DNA: TGTGCCAGCAGTACGGGGGGTTTGTACAATGAGCAGTTCTTC. This gives the protein CASSTGGLYNEQFF.

The chain couples TRBV6-1 to TRBJ2-7, with 10 nucleotides matching TRBD2. Germline values: CDR1 MNHNS, CDR2 SASEGT. This CDR3 has 18 residues. Trimming took 4 bases from V and 3 from J; bases not matched to a gene: 15. CDR3 DNA: TGTGCCAGCAGTGGCCCCTCAGCGGGGGGGATTGGGTACTACGAGCAGTACTTC. It codes for CASSGPSAGGIGYYEQYF.

The chain couples TRBV7-9 to TRBJ2-7, with D unresolved. Germline CDR1 SEHNR, CDR2 FQNEAQ (reference sequence). The CDR3 loop spans 17 amino acids. The V end was cut by 1 base, the J end by 6 bases, with 22 bases between. The chain's CDR3 is CASSLGAAGTTTSEQYF. CDR3 bases: TGTGCCAGCAGCTTAGGGGCGGCCGGAACCACCACCTCCGAGCAGTACTTC.

The V and J genes are TRBV2 and TRBJ1-6, with 7 bases matching TRBD1. The CDR3 runs to 14 residues. Germline trimming cut 4 bases from V and 5 bases from J; bases unmatched to any gene: 2. The V gene's germline CDR1 is SNHLY and CDR2 FYNNEI. Here the CDR3 reads CASSATGNNSPLHF. The CDR3 bases are TGTGCCAGCAGTGCGACAGGGAATAATTCACCCCTCCACTTT.

The chain's CDR3 is CASSKRVSNQPQHF. The CDR3 bases are TGTGCCAGCAGCAAGAGGGTCAGCAATCAGCCCCAGCATTTT. The genes are TRBV27 and TRBJ1-5; no firm D call. V lost 6 bases, J lost 1 base, and 10 bases lay in between. CDR1 and CDR2 (germline): MNHEY, SMNVEV (reference sequence). This CDR3 spans 14 amino acids.